This T cell receptor beta chain was sequenced for a study of tumor-infiltrating lymphocytes in primary liver carcinoma (dated by TCRdb to about 2017). Background for the entire study: Surgical resection was performed in China between 2015 and March 2016 on 5 or 6 patients with histopathologically diagnosed primary liver carcinoma. The five patients, three men and two women aged 30 to 69 years, had hepatocellular carcinoma (four) or combined HCC and intrahepatic cholangiocarcinoma (one). The tumors of the five patients were staged as T1-T3 N0M0, with maximum diameters ranging from roughly 4 to 10 cm. Each sample produced about 3.5 to 7.5 million productive TCRbeta reads, and read depth showed no significant difference between tissue types. TCRbeta repertoire sequencing, expression microarrays and whole-exome sequencing were combined in the study across five regions of each liver tumor, with adjacent normal tissue and blood also included. A total of roughly 35 specimens from 5 patients, comprising some 25 tumor regions, 5 adjacent noncancerous liver tissues and 5 peripheral blood samples, were covered by TCRbeta repertoire sequencing. Reproducibility between technical replicate repertoires was high, with correlation coefficients above 0.95 and mean shared-clone rates approximately 0.9. General study outcomes and caveats: Pairs of tumor regions showed greater repertoire overlap (mean about 36%) than tumor-adjacent pairs (roughly 17%) or tumor-blood pairs (about 15%), which is consistent with antigen-driven expansion. Only the TCR beta chain was sequenced, so true repertoire diversity is likely underestimated because unpaired alpha chains were not captured. Because the samples were bulk and unsorted, CD4+ and CD8+ T cell repertoires could not be compared. Only five patients were included in the study, and the authors note that the findings should be validated in a larger study. The top 250 clones accounted for a significantly greater share of the repertoire in tumors than in blood (p = 0.039).

TCRbeta-specific cDNA was reverse-transcribed from 500 ng total RNA using a constant-region primer and ProtoScript II reverse transcriptase. TCRbeta libraries were built with three nested multiplex PCR rounds, a slightly modified ARM-PCR procedure. Each of the first two PCR rounds ran for around 11 cycles using multiplex TRBV1-TRBV30 forward primers together with a Cbeta reverse primer. Sample barcodes and Illumina adapters were added in a final 25-cycle PCR using Deep VentR polymerase. Before sequencing, amplicons of 200-500 bp were purified from gel using a QIAquick gel extraction kit. An Illumina HiSeq 2500 was used to sequence the TCRbeta amplicons, generating 250-bp paired-end reads. In the authors' own workflow: Reads were quality-trimmed with Trimmomatic v0.33, and paired reads were merged with FLASH v1.2.11 to recover full CDR3 sequences. V, D and J germline segments were assigned to the rearranged TCRbeta sequences using MiGEC v1.2.1b. Clonotype statistics and Shannon-Wiener diversity indices were calculated with VDJtools v1.0.0. To reduce sampling bias, subsequent analyses other than the diversity analysis used only the 250 most abundant clonotypes in each sample. TCRdb reanalyzed the raw reads on its own, using fastp at Q25 for trimming and MiXCR for clone calling, and kept in-frame beta chains. All rows with the same CDR3 protein become a single entry with the most common DNA and genes. V and J calls and clone size were set by TCRdb, not the authors. The table for this sample lists 310,000 or so distinct CDR3 sequences; almost 60% of them were counted only once. Together, the top ten hold over 15% of the sample.

Measured from the cysteine to the phenylalanine, the CDR3 is 17 residues long. The DNA shown is the 51-base CDR3, in frame from base 1. Looking up the germline V gene yields CDR1 MNHEY and CDR2 SVGAGI. This clonotype appeared a single time. Its antigen is currently not known. This may stem from a read error, because a much larger clone lies one nucleotide away. Blood RNA was extracted from unsorted whole blood with TRIzol reagent; germline DNA came from the DNeasy Blood & Tissue kit. Patients had chronic HBV infection and were treatment-naive at sampling. About 3.7 milliliters of peripheral blood were collected into K2EDTA tubes before surgery.

This receptor chain uses TRBV6-5 and TRBJ2-2; TRBD2 is a possible D gene, resting on 7 matching bases. The sample comprised peripheral blood. The clonotype was recovered from a woman in her twenties or thirties with primary liver carcinoma and hepatitis B virus infection. The CDR3 protein: CASSSRREVGAHGELSF. The DNA sequence follows: TGTGCCAGCAGTTCCCGCCGGGAGGTGGGGGCGCACGGGGAGCTGTCTTTT.